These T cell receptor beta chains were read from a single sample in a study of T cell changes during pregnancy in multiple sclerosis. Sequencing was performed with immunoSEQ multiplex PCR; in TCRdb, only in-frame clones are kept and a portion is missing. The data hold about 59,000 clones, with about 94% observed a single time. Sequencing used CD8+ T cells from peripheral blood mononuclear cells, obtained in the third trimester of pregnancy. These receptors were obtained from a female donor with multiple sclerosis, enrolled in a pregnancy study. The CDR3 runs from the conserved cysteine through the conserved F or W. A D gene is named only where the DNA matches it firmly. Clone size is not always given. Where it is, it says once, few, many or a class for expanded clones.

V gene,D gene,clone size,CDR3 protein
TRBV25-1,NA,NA,CASSEYIPGVIPRGYTF
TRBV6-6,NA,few,CASNPQGDYGYTF
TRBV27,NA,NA,CASSLSGAQYEQYF
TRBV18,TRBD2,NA,CASSPPGGAGANVLTF
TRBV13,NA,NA,CASSTTQGGAYEQYF
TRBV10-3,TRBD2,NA,CAISGGTSGRVENEQFF
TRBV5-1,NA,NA,CASSLSGSLRRDNEQFF
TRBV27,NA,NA,CASSSFRTLQETQYF
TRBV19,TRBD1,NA,CATDSGGNEQFF
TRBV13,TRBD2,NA,CASSSGLAGPYNEQFF
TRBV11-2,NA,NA,CASSSSDAGQYF
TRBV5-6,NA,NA,CASSLTYVDEQFF
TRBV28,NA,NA,CASSLGDYSNQPQHF
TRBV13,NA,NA,CASSPYLGTDTQYF
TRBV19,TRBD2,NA,CASSSQLAGNIYNEQFF
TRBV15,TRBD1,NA,CATSRDLRDRGNQPQHF
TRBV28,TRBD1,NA,CASSPTPTGGSYGYTF
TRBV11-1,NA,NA,CASSDPGQGVLAGDPEQYF
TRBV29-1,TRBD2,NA,CSVLSGRAYNEQFF
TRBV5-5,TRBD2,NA,CASSFEASGNEQFF
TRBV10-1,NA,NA,CASSPGMNTEAFF
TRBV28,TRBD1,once,CASSGHRGWPPGELFF
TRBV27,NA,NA,CASSLGGGGVQYF
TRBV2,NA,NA,CASSVGYEQFF
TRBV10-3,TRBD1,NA,CAAEDRGEGLRPTYGYTF
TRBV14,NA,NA,CASSPPQLPFRQSEPQHF
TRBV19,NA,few,CASKSGVAEAFF
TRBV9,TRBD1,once,CASSVGRDRVYEQYF
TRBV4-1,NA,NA,CASSQDFQGSKQYF
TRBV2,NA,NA,CASSEIRLSGTDTQYF
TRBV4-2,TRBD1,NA,CASSQQRTGTYEQYF
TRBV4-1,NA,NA,CASSFSRTTTPEQYF
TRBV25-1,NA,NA,CASSEWQGGNYGYTF
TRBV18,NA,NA,CASSPRDSAGNTIYF
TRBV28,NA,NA,CASIWASHDYSNQPQHF
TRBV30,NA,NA,CACLLTTGNYGYTF
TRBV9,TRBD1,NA,CASSVGTGGAGQPQHF
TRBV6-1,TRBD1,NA,CASRDRAITEAFF
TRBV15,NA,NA,CATSRDRRREQYF
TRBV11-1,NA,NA,CASSLVPGAEAFF
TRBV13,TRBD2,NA,CASSLGAGLAYSNEQFF
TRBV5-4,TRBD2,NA,CASRHGGGSLYEQYF
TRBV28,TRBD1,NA,CASNPRTGNEQYF
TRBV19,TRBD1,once,CASSILGQGINEQYF
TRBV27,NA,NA,CASSLVPGANQPQHF
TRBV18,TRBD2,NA,CASSPRLAGEVGEQFF
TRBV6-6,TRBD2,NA,CASSHLAGGVTDTQYF
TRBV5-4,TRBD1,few,CASSLRQGWTEAFF